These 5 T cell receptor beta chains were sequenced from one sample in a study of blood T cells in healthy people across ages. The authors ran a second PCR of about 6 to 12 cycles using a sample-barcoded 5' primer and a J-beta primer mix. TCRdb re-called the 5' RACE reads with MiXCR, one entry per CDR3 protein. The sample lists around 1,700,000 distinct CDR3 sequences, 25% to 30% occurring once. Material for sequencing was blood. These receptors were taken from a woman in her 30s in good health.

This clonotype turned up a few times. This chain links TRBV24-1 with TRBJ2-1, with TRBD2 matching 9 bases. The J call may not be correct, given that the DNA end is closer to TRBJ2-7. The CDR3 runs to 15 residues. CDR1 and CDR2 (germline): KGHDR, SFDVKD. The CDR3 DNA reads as TGTGCCACCAGTGATTTGGGACTAGCGAGCAATGAGCAGTACTTC. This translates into CATSDLGLASNEQYF.

The CDR3 DNA is TGCAGTGCTAGTGGCATCGGGTATCAAGGTGAAGCTTTCTTT. As protein: CSASGIGYQGEAFF. The chain uses TRBV20-1 and TRBJ1-1; no reliable D call. This CDR3 contains 14 residues. V gave up 3 bases and J gave up 7 bases, with 18 bases separating them. CDR1 is DFQATT, CDR2 SNEGSKA, per germline (reference sequence).

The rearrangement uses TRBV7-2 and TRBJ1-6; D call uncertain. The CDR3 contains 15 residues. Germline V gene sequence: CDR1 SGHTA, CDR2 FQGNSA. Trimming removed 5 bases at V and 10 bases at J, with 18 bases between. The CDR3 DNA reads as TGTGCCAGCAGCCGTCGGGAAATTCTAGGGTCACCCCTCCACTTT. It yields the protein CASSRREILGSPLHF.

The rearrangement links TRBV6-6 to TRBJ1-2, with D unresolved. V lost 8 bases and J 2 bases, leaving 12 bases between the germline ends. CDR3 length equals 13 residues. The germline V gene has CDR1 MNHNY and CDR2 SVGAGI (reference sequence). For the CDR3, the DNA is TGTGCCAGCCGCCGACACCCGAACTATGGCTACACCTTC. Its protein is CASRRHPNYGYTF.

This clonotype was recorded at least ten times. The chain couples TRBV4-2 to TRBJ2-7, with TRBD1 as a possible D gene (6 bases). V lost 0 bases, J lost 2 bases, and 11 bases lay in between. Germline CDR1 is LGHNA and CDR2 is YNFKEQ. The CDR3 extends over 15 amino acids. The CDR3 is CASSQERGQTYEQYF. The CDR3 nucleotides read TGTGCCAGCAGCCAAGAACGAGGACAGACCTACGAGCAGTACTTC.